This record looks at one T cell receptor (beta chain) sequence and its context. Its specificity is not known. The germline V gene encodes CDR1 MNHNS and CDR2 SASEGT. V dropped 1 base and J dropped 10; count of bases not matched to a gene: 5. The CDR3 spans 15 residues. Whoever was chosen for sequencing had shown CD8+CD57+ cell expansion by flow cytometry. All patients had severe acquired aplastic anemia. Sampling of blood occurred while the patients had still received no therapy. TCR beta VDJ combinations and CDR3 sequences were profiled from genomic DNA. TCRdb analysed the reads with MiXCR anew, one entry per CDR3 protein. This table holds 150,000 to 200,000 distinct CDR3 sequences, around 47% found once. This entry comes from a study of CD8+CD57+ T cells in acquired aplastic anemia. Study-wide findings and caveats: Researchers report that some 31 CD8+ CDR3 sequences appeared in both patients and controls. Between patients and controls, CD8+ Simpson's diversity did not vary significantly.

The chain combines TRBV6-1 with TRBJ1-6; 9 nucleotides align to TRBD1. The specimen sequenced was sorted CD4+, CD8+, or CD8+CD57+ T cells (not recorded which) from PBMCs. The sequence derives from a human donor with aplastic anemia. CDR3 loop: CASSEVQGAGSPLHF. As DNA, the CDR3 is TGTGCCAGCAGTGAAGTACAGGGGGCAGGCTCACCCCTCCACTTT.